Listed below are T cell receptor beta chains from one sample, sequenced in a study of human T cells and chemical hapten exposure. Each CDR3 protein gets one entry after TCRdb re-called the RACE reads with MiXCR. This table has about 380,000 distinct CDR3 sequences, 4.8% appearing once. Specimen: whole blood, collected in connection with sensitization to the hapten diphenylcyclopropenone (DPC). The receptors derive from a woman aged 45 to 65 with alopecia areata. Some clones in this sample may be carry-over from other donors' samples. Each CDR3 is given with its conserved first and last residue. Fields, in order: D gene, J gene, V gene, CDR3 length, clone size, CDR3 DNA, CDR3 protein. A D gene is named only where the DNA matches it firmly. Not every row has a clone size; where given, it reads once, few, many or a size class.

>NA|TRBJ1-3|TRBV11-2|13|few
TGTGCCAGCAGCCGGCCCTCTGGAAACACCATATATTTT
CASSRPSGNTIYF
>TRBD1|TRBJ2-3|TRBV20-1|17|many
TGCAGTGCTAGAGATTTTCAATTAGGGGGCCGCACAGATACGCAGTATTTT
CSARDFQLGGRTDTQYF
>NA|TRBJ2-1|TRBV2|12|many
TGTGCCAGCAGTGTGAGGGAGATTGAGCAGTTCTTC
CASSVREIEQFF
>NA|TRBJ1-2|TRBV5-1|13|many
TGCGCCAGCAGCTCCGGACCGGACTATGGCTACACCTTC
CASSSGPDYGYTF
>NA|TRBJ2-1|TRBV6-2/TRBV6-3|20|few
TGTGCCAGCAGTTCCCAACACCTTTTGGGCCGCCCAGAGGGTCACAATGAGCAGTTCTTC
CASSSQHLLGRPEGHNEQFF
>NA|TRBJ2-4|TRBV11-1|15|few
TGTGCCAGCAGCGCCAACAGGGAGGCGAGAAACATTCAGTACTTC
CASSANREARNIQYF
>NA|TRBJ2-3|TRBV9|15|NA
TGTGCCAGCAGCGATACCCTAGGGAGCCGCGCGACGCAGTATTTT
CASSDTLGSRATQYF
>TRBD1|TRBJ1-1|TRBV5-6|15|few
TGTGCCAGCAGCCCGACAGGGATTTTGAACACTGAAGCTTTCTTT
CASSPTGILNTEAFF
>NA|TRBJ1-1|TRBV20-1|14|many
TGCAGTGCCACGGACAGCTCGATGAACACTGAAGCTTTCTTT
CSATDSSMNTEAFF
>NA|TRBJ1-2|TRBV4-1|17|many
TGCGCCAGCAGCCAAGGAGGTCGGGCAGCAAGTGGCTATGGCTACACCTTC
CASSQGGRAASGYGYTF
>NA|TRBJ2-4|TRBV10-2|17|few
TGCGCCAGCAGTGAGCCCCCCGGCGGGGGCGCCAAAAACATTCAGTACTTC
CASSEPPGGGAKNIQYF
>NA|TRBJ2-7|TRBV12-3/TRBV12-4|14|many
TGTGCCAGCAGTTCGACCGTCGGGACCTACGAGCAGTACTTC
CASSSTVGTYEQYF
>NA|TRBJ2-5|TRBV12-3/TRBV12-4|13|NA
TGTGCCAGCAAGATGGGAGCGGGTGAGACCCAGTACTTC
CASKMGAGETQYF
>TRBD1|TRBJ2-1|TRBV20-1|13|NA
TGCAGTGCTTTAACAGGGGACGTCAATGAGCAGTTCTTC
CSALTGDVNEQFF
>NA|TRBJ2-3|TRBV5-1|16|many
TGCGCCAGCAGCTTGGCCGGGACGGCCCCCGCAGATACGCAGTATTTT
CASSLAGTAPADTQYF
>NA|TRBJ2-4|TRBV28|14|NA
TGTGCCAGCACCCCTACAGGGGCCAAAAACATTCAGTACTTC
CASTPTGAKNIQYF
>NA|TRBJ1-5|TRBV30|13|many
TGTGCCTGGAGTGACATAGCCAATCAGCCCCAGCATTTT
CAWSDIANQPQHF
>NA|TRBJ1-4|TRBV5-6|17|few
TGTGCCAGCAGCTTTTCGGCCGGAACTCCAACTAATGAAAAACTGTTTTTT
CASSFSAGTPTNEKLFF
>NA|TRBJ1-1|TRBV7-9|12|many
TGTGCCAGCAGCTTAGAGTTCACTGAAGCTTTCTTT
CASSLEFTEAFF
>NA|TRBJ2-1|TRBV4-2|17|few
TGTGCCAGCAGCCAAGATATTTCACGGGGCTTTGGGAATGAGCAGTTCTTC
CASSQDISRGFGNEQFF
>TRBD2|TRBJ2-7|TRBV29-1|13|many
TGCAGCGTTGCACTAGCGGGAGCGCGGGAGCAGTACTTC
CSVALAGAREQYF
>NA|TRBJ1-5|TRBV2|14|many
TGTGCCAGCAGTGTCGATGGGGGTAATCAGCCCCAGCATTTT
CASSVDGGNQPQHF
>TRBD2|TRBJ2-2|TRBV9|16|many
TGTGCCAGCAGTATAGCGGGGGCCCCGAACACCGGGGAGCTGTTTTTT
CASSIAGAPNTGELFF
>NA|TRBJ1-6|TRBV3-1|15|many
TGTGCCAGCACCCCTGCAGGGGATTACAATTCACCCCTCCACTTT
CASTPAGDYNSPLHF
>NA|TRBJ1-2|TRBV11-2|13|many
TGTGCCAGCAGCTCCGGACAATTCTATGGCTACACCTTC
CASSSGQFYGYTF
>TRBD2|TRBJ2-1|TRBV6-5|18|NA
TGTGCCAGCAGTTACTCCCTCGGACTAGCGGGAACCGGCAATGAGCAGTTCTTC
CASSYSLGLAGTGNEQFF
>TRBD1|TRBJ2-3|TRBV11-2|14|many
TGTGCCAGCAGCGCCGACAGGGGCACAGATACGCAGTATTTT
CASSADRGTDTQYF
>TRBD1|TRBJ2-3|TRBV29-1|14|many
TGCAGCGTTTTAGGGGGCGTGGGCACAGATACGCAGTATTTT
CSVLGGVGTDTQYF
>NA|TRBJ1-6|TRBV12-3/TRBV12-4|15|many
TGTGCCAGCAGTTTAATGGCGGGGAAAGGCTCACCCCTCCACTTT
CASSLMAGKGSPLHF
>NA|TRBJ2-7|TRBV29-1|13|NA
TGCAGCGTTGAAGAGGACGGTGACTACGAGCAGTACTTC
CSVEEDGDYEQYF
>NA|TRBJ2-3|TRBV7-2|14|NA
TGTGCCAGCAGCTTAGCGATGAGCACAGATACGCAGTATTTT
CASSLAMSTDTQYF
>NA|TRBJ2-3|TRBV2|14|few
TGTGCCAGCAGTATACTTCCAGGGGCAGATACGCAGTATTTT
CASSILPGADTQYF
>NA|TRBJ2-3|TRBV27|13|many
TGTGCCAGCATTGGGACTTTCACAGATACGCAGTATTTT
CASIGTFTDTQYF
>NA|TRBJ2-5|TRBV11-2|17|NA
TGTGCCAGCAGCTCCCTTGCCGGCTCCCTCGGCGGGGAGACCCAGTACTTC
CASSSLAGSLGGETQYF
>TRBD1|TRBJ1-3|TRBV5-6|14|many
TGTGCCAGCAGTACCACAGGGGGCGGAAACACCATATATTTT
CASSTTGGGNTIYF
>NA|TRBJ1-2|TRBV4-2|17|NA
TGTGCCAGCAGCCAAGGGAATGGGGACTGGGGGAACTATGGCTACACCTTC
CASSQGNGDWGNYGYTF
>TRBD1|TRBJ1-3|TRBV11-2|18|few
TGTGCCAGCAGCCCTCCTGCCAGGGACAGAAGCTCTGGAAACACCATATATTTT
CASSPPARDRSSGNTIYF
>TRBD2|TRBJ2-5|TRBV3-1|16|NA
TGTGCCAGCAGCCAAGAACTAGCGGGCTCCCAAGAGACCCAGTACTTC
CASSQELAGSQETQYF
>NA|TRBJ2-3|TRBV15|14|NA
TGTGCCACCAGCAGAGCCGGGGTGGGGGATACGCAGTATTTT
CATSRAGVGDTQYF
>NA|TRBJ1-3|TRBV7-6|16|many
TGTGCCAGCAGCTTAAGCAGTGCCCAAGTGAGAAACACCATATATTTT
CASSLSSAQVRNTIYF
>TRBD1|TRBJ2-3|TRBV7-2|14|few
TGTGCCAGCAGCTTGCAGACAGGGCTAGATACGCAGTATTTT
CASSLQTGLDTQYF
>NA|TRBJ2-1|TRBV7-9|13|many
TGTGCCAGCAGCCGTCAGGGTCTAGCCGAGCAGTTCTTC
CASSRQGLAEQFF
>NA|TRBJ2-5|TRBV6-6|15|many
TGTGCCAGCAGCCACTCGCGTAACTTCGGGGAGACCCAGTACTTC
CASSHSRNFGETQYF
>NA|TRBJ1-2|TRBV3-1|16|many
TGTGCCAGCAGCCAAGATCAAAACCCCCGGAGGTATGGCTACACCTTC
CASSQDQNPRRYGYTF
>NA|TRBJ1-5|TRBV9|14|NA
TGTGCCAGCAGCGTAGGACAGATGAATCAGCCCCAGCATTTT
CASSVGQMNQPQHF
>TRBD2|TRBJ2-5|TRBV5-1|14|NA
TGCGCCAGCAGCGCGGGCCCGGGAGGGGAGACCCAGTACTTC
CASSAGPGGETQYF
>NA|TRBJ1-5|TRBV20-1|12|many
TGCAGTGCGCCACAGGGAAGTCAGCCCCAGCATTTT
CSAPQGSQPQHF
>TRBD2|TRBJ2-3|TRBV11-2|15|many
TGTGCCAGCAGCTTAATGGCGGGGGGATTAGATACGCAGTATTTT
CASSLMAGGLDTQYF
>NA|TRBJ1-1|TRBV4-2|14|many
TGTGCCAGCAGCCAGGCAGACGGTGACACTGAAGCTTTCTTT
CASSQADGDTEAFF
>TRBD1|TRBJ1-2|TRBV20-1|13|many
TGCAGTTCTCGGGACAGGTCGGGGTATGGCTACACCTTC
CSSRDRSGYGYTF
>NA|TRBJ2-1|TRBV11-2|12|many
TGTGCCAGCAGCCCGCTTCGTGCGGAGCAGTTCTTC
CASSPLRAEQFF
>TRBD1|TRBJ1-1|TRBV7-2|14|many
TGTGCCAGCAGCATAGACAGGGGGCGGACTGAAGCTTTCTTT
CASSIDRGRTEAFF
>NA|TRBJ1-2|TRBV15|17|NA
TGTGCCACCAGCAGATACAGAAGTCCGGACCCTAACTATGGCTACACCTTC
CATSRYRSPDPNYGYTF
>TRBD2|TRBJ2-3|TRBV25-1|15|few
TGTGCCAGCAGTGGAGGGCGGGAGCCAGCAGATACGCAGTATTTT
CASSGGREPADTQYF
>TRBD1|TRBJ2-3|TRBV11-1|16|few
TGTGCCAGCAGCTTCGGGACAGGGATGGGGACAGATACGCAGTATTTT
CASSFGTGMGTDTQYF
>NA|TRBJ2-7|TRBV12-3/TRBV12-4|14|NA
TGTGCCAGCAGTTTGTACGGCGGAGTCTACGAGCAGTACTTC
CASSLYGGVYEQYF
>NA|TRBJ2-1|TRBV19|11|many
TGTGCCAGTAGTGAACAGGGTATAAAGTTCTTC
CASSEQGIKFF
>NA|TRBJ1-1|TRBV4-1|12|many
TGCGCCAGCAGCCATTTGAACACTGAAGCTTTCTTT
CASSHLNTEAFF
>TRBD2|TRBJ2-3|TRBV4-1|16|NA
TGCGCCAGCAGGGAGACTAGCGGGGGGGCGGCAGATACGCAGTATTTT
CASRETSGGAADTQYF